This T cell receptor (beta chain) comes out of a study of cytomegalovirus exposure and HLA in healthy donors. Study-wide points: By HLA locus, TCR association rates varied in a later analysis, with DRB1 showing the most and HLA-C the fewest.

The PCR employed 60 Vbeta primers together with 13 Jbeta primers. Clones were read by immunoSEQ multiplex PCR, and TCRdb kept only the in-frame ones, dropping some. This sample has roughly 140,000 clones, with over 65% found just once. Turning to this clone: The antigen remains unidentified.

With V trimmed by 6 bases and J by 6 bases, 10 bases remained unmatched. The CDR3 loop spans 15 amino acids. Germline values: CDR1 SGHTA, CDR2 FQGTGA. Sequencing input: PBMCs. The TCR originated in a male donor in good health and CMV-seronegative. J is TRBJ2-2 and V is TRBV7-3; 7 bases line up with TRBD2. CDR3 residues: CASREGREFPGELFF. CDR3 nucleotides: TGTGCCAGCAGGGAGGGGCGGGAGTTCCCCGGGGAGCTGTTTTTT.